This T cell receptor beta chain was documented in a study of blood T cell repertoires in COVID-19. Background on the study: Acute and convalescent COVID-19 samples came from the United States, Italy and Spain.

The method was immunoSEQ multiplex PCR; TCRdb's version includes in-frame clones alone and lacks a portion of them. The sample contains 150,000 to 200,000 clones, 85% to 90% of which appear only once. Looked up from germline, CDR1 is SGHDT and CDR2 is YYEEEE. The CDR3 spans 15 residues. The junction had 3 bases not matched to a gene; V was cut back by 4 bases and J by 1 base. Sequencing was performed on peripheral blood. The chain employs TRBV5-6 and TRBJ2-2, with 8 bases fitting TRBD1. The sequence came from a young woman who had recovered from COVID-19. The CDR3: CASSPDRGNTGELFF. The CDR3 DNA reads TGTGCCAGCAGCCCAGACAGGGGGAACACCGGGGAGCTGTTTTTT.